The clone carrying this T cell receptor (beta chain) has more than one count but fewer than ten. Antigen: not known. This CDR3 contains 13 residues. V lost 3 bases and J 4 bases, leaving 10 bases between the germline ends. The germline V gene has CDR1 GTSNPN and CDR2 SVGIG (reference sequence). This sample stems from a study of T cell responses to AZD1222 COVID-19 vaccine. Findings and caveats of the study: Clonal diversity was possibly underestimated, and white British individuals and females predominated among donors. Without day 14 samples, only post-peak T cell repertoires were studied.

Assay: immunoSEQ multiplex PCR; the TCRdb copy retains only in-frame clones and omits some. This sample has some 180,000 clones; approximately 92% occur once, and the top ten carry about 1%. The V call is TRBV30, the J call TRBJ1-5; D unresolved. The sequenced sample was peripheral blood, obtained 28 days after the second dose of the MenACWY control vaccine. The source of this sequence is an adult who received the MenACWY meningococcal vaccine as a control. CDR3 loop: CAWSVQNNQPQHF. DNA for the CDR3: TGTGCCTGGAGCGTACAGAATAATCAGCCCCAGCATTTT.